This TCR beta chain is from a study of tumor-infiltrating lymphocytes in primary liver carcinoma. Study as a whole: The patients comprised men and women between the ages of 30 and 69 years. Samples had roughly 3.65 to 8 million productive TCRbeta reads, comparable between tissue types.

Starting material of about 480 ng total RNA yielded TCR beta cDNA via a constant-region primer. It was through three nested multiplex PCR rounds of slightly modified ARM-PCR that TCR beta libraries arose. The first two PCR rounds, roughly 11 cycles each, used TRBV1-TRBV30 forward primers and a C-beta reverse primer. From the multiplex PCR reads, TCRdb called clonotypes with MiXCR, one entry per CDR3 protein. The sample lists about 120,000 distinct CDR3 sequences, approximately 70% seen once, with over 7% in the top ten. A note on this clonotype: Antigen: not known. Sequence at one end of the junction differs from germline and may be a read error.

The CDR3 runs to 15 residues. The germline gives CDR1 WSHSY, CDR2 SAAADI. The study co-extracted DNA and RNA from 20-30 mg of unsorted bulk tissue. All of the tumor samples contained over 75% viable tumor cells. Study-level results: Tumors and blood were compared for top-250-clone fraction, and tumors had the significantly higher value (p = 0.039).

J is TRBJ1-1 and V is TRBV10-2, with D perhaps TRBD1 (6 bases). Material: liver tumor tissue from sampling region 1. Specified subset: tumor region T1, superior pole. The TCR was taken from a woman aged 55-70 years with primary liver carcinoma and hepatitis B virus infection. CDR3 amino acids: CVISESQGLDTETFF. The DNA of the CDR3 is TGTGTCATCAGTGAATCACAGGGTTTAGACACTGAAACTTTCTTT.